These T cell receptor beta chains were read from a single sample in a study of shared clonotypes between healthy human individuals. Assay used: immunoSEQ multiplex PCR; TCRdb lists only in-frame clones, some missing. Of roughly 770,000 clones listed, 96% are singletons. Material for sequencing was naive CD8+ T cells sorted from blood. The receptors stem from a man aged 25 to 40 in good health. CDR3s include the opening cysteine and the closing phenylalanine or tryptophan. A D gene is named only where the DNA matches it firmly. Clone size is not always given. Where it is, it says once, few, many or a class for expanded clones.

abundance	len	j_gene	v_gene	d_gene	CDR3aa	CDR3nt
NA	14	TRBJ2-7	TRBV15	NA	CATSRGKGDYEQYF	TGTGCCACCAGCAGAGGTAAAGGGGACTACGAGCAGTACTTC
NA	13	TRBJ2-7	TRBV6-6	NA	CASSYQDADEQYF	TGTGCCAGCAGTTACCAGGATGCCGACGAGCAGTACTTC
NA	17	TRBJ2-5	TRBV7-9	TRBD2	CASSTGTGGLAQETQYF	TGTGCCAGCAGCACGGGGACGGGAGGGCTAGCGCAAGAGACCCAGTACTTC
NA	14	TRBJ2-1	TRBV7-2	TRBD1	CASSTHRGYNEQFF	TGTGCCAGCAGCACCCACAGGGGTTACAATGAGCAGTTCTTC
NA	14	TRBJ2-5	TRBV29-1	TRBD1	CSVGTGANEETQYF	TGCAGCGTTGGAACAGGGGCAAATGAAGAGACCCAGTACTTC
NA	15	TRBJ2-1	TRBV15	NA	CATSRGASSYNEQFF	TGTGCCACCAGCAGAGGTGCGAGCTCCTACAATGAGCAGTTCTTC
NA	13	TRBJ2-1	TRBV4-3	NA	CASSRGTLDEQFF	TGCGCCAGCAGCCGCGGGACACTTGATGAGCAGTTCTTC
once	16	TRBJ2-7	TRBV6-6	NA	CASTITSVDYRGEQYF	TGTGCCAGCACCATTACGTCTGTGGACTACAGGGGCGAGCAGTACTTC
NA	13	TRBJ2-7	TRBV27	TRBD1	CASSLDRGHEQYF	TGTGCCAGCAGTTTAGACAGGGGGCACGAGCAGTACTTC
NA	17	TRBJ2-1	TRBV19	TRBD2	CASSTTSGSDSYNEQFF	TGTGCCAGTAGTACCACGAGCGGGAGTGACTCCTACAATGAGCAGTTCTTC
NA	13	TRBJ2-5	TRBV10-3	NA	CAISDRPKETQYF	TGTGCCATCAGCGACAGGCCTAAGGAGACCCAGTACTTC
NA	15	TRBJ2-1	TRBV2	NA	CASSRGGNFDDEQFF	TGTGCCAGCTCCAGAGGGGGGAACTTCGACGATGAGCAGTTCTTC
NA	17	TRBJ2-1	TRBV5-1	TRBD2	CASSPRLAGVTYNEQFF	TGCGCCAGCAGCCCCAGGCTAGCGGGAGTAACCTACAATGAGCAGTTCTTC
NA	14	TRBJ1-1	TRBV7-6	NA	CASSLAGGSTEAFF	TGTGCCAGCAGCTTAGCTGGGGGAAGCACTGAAGCTTTCTTT
NA	16	TRBJ1-4	TRBV5-6	NA	CASSVYDNRVREKLFF	TGTGCCAGCAGCGTATACGATAACAGGGTCCGGGAAAAACTGTTTTTT
once	16	TRBJ2-1	TRBV11-2	TRBD2	CASSSVAGDSYNEQFF	TGTGCCAGCAGCTCCGTAGCGGGAGACTCCTACAATGAGCAGTTCTTC
NA	15	TRBJ2-5	TRBV7-7	NA	CASSLAFGRAETQYF	TGTGCCAGCAGCTTAGCGTTCGGCAGGGCGGAGACCCAGTACTTC